This T cell receptor beta chain emerged from a study of blood T cell repertoires in COVID-19. This clone came up once. This CDR3 contains 14 residues. V lost 6 bases to trimming and J lost 0 bases, with 8 bases between them. Germline CDR1 is SGHTA and CDR2 is FQGTGA. The method was immunoSEQ multiplex PCR; TCRdb's version includes in-frame clones alone and lacks a portion of them. This sample has more than 85,000 clones; about 88% occur once, and the top ten carry 2.9%. The sequence derives from a woman of 80 years or more with acute or convalescent COVID-19. The chain employs TRBV7-3 and TRBJ2-2, with D maybe TRBD2 (5 bases). What was sequenced was peripheral blood. CDR3 coding DNA: TGTGCCAGCAGTCGGACTGCGAACACCGGGGAGCTGTTTTTT. Translation: CASSRTANTGELFF. The variable domain in full, completed from reference TRBV7-3 and TRBJ2-2, reads GAGVSQTPSNKVTEKGKYVELRCDPISGHTALYWYRQSLGQGPEFLIYFQGTGAADDSGLPNDRFFAVRPEGSVSTLKIQRTERGDSAVYLCASSRTANTGELFFGEGSRLTVL.